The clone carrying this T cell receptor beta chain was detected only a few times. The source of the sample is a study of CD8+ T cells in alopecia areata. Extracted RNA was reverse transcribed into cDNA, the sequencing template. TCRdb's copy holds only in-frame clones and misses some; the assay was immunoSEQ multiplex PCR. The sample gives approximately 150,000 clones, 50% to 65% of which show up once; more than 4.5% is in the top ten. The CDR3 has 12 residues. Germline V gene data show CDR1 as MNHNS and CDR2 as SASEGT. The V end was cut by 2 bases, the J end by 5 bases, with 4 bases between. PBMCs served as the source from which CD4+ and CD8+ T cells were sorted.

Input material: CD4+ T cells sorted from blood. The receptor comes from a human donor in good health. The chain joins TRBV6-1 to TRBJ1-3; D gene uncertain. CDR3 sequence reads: CASSEWRNTIYF. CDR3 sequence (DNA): TGTGCCAGCAGTGAATGGCGAAACACCATATATTTT.